These T cell receptor beta chains were read from a single sample in a study of radiotherapy plus CTLA-4 blockade in lung cancer. The protocol was immunoSEQ multiplex PCR, while the TCRdb copy is restricted to in-frame clones and leaves out a portion. The sample carries about 78,000 clones, around 87% recorded once. Sequencing was performed on peripheral blood, taken from a patient treated with radiotherapy plus ipilimumab. These TCRs come from a human donor with non-small cell lung cancer who had a partial response to radiotherapy plus ipilimumab. Each CDR3 is given with its conserved first and last residue. A D gene is named only where the DNA matches it firmly. Rows may omit the clone size; those that give it use once, few, many or a size class.

J	size	D	length	V	DNA	CDR3
TRBJ2-1	.	TRBD2	18	TRBV7-9	TGTGCCAGCAGCTCGCTATCCGGGACTAGCGGGTTATACAATGAGCAGTTCTTC	CASSSLSGTSGLYNEQFF
TRBJ2-7	.	TRBD2	15	TRBV13	TGTGCCAGCAGCTTAAGTCCCAGGGTGGGACGGGAGGTGTACTTC	CASSLSPRVGREVYF
TRBJ1-2	.	TRBD1	14	TRBV28	TGTGCCAGCAGGGGGGGACAGGGTAACTATGGCTACACCTTC	CASRGGQGNYGYTF
TRBJ1-1	.	TRBD1	12	TRBV28	TGTGCCAGCAGGACAACAGGGGTTATGGCTTTCTTT	CASRTTGVMAFF
TRBJ2-3	once	TRBD2	18	TRBV5-1	TGCGCCAGCAGCTCTTGGGCTAGCGGGAGTGAGGGCACAGATACGCAGTATTTT	CASSSWASGSEGTDTQYF
TRBJ2-7	.	.	14	TRBV6-5	TGTGCCAGCAGCAACTGGGCCGGAGGGTCCGAGCAGTACTTC	CASSNWAGGSEQYF
TRBJ2-3	.	.	13	TRBV5-4	TGTGCCAGCAGCCGATCGGGGACAGATACGCAGTATTTT	CASSRSGTDTQYF
TRBJ2-3	.	TRBD1	21	TRBV29-1	TGCAGCGTTGATCTCCCTTTGACAGGGGGCCTGAGGGAGGGCCCCTTAGATACGCAGTATTTT	CSVDLPLTGGLREGPLDTQYF
TRBJ2-5	.	.	15	TRBV28	TGTGCCAGCAGTTTTGTTGGGCCCTTACAAGAGACCCAGTACTTC	CASSFVGPLQETQYF
TRBJ1-2	.	.	13	TRBV7-8	TGTGCCAGCAGCTCAGGCCGGAACTATGGCTACACCTTC	CASSSGRNYGYTF
TRBJ2-1	.	.	13	TRBV30	TGTGCCTGGACGTTCGAGAGCTACAATGAGCAGTTCTTC	CAWTFESYNEQFF
TRBJ1-1	.	.	15	TRBV2	TGTGCCAGCAGTGCGTCGGGGAGGGGGAACACTGAAGCTTTCTTT	CASSASGRGNTEAFF
TRBJ2-3	.	.	12	TRBV29-1	TGCAGCGTTGAAGATCGTCCCGATACGCAGTATTTT	CSVEDRPDTQYF
TRBJ1-3	.	.	15	TRBV7-2	TGTGCCAGCAGCTTTCCGGTTTTACGTGGAAACACCATATATTTT	CASSFPVLRGNTIYF
TRBJ2-3	.	.	14	TRBV6-1	TGTGCCAGCAAGTCGGGGTTAAGCACAGATACGCAGTATTTT	CASKSGLSTDTQYF
TRBJ1-3	.	.	15	TRBV2	TGTGCCAGCAGGGGCTTCGTTATCACTGGAAACACCATATATTTT	CASRGFVITGNTIYF
TRBJ1-1	.	.	15	TRBV19	TGTGCCAGTGGGACATCCGTCCACTACGGGGCTGAAGCTTTCTTT	CASGTSVHYGAEAFF
TRBJ1-6	.	.	18	TRBV18	TGTGCCAGCTCACCATTGGCAGGGGCGCCCTCCTATAATTCACCCCTCCACTTT	CASSPLAGAPSYNSPLHF
TRBJ2-5	.	.	15	TRBV5-1	TGCGCCAGCAGCTTGGAGTGGGGGACACAAGAGACCCAGTACTTC	CASSLEWGTQETQYF
TRBJ2-7	.	.	15	TRBV6-1	TGTGCCAGCAGTAAAGAGGCCTTCGAGGTGTACGAGCAGTACTTC	CASSKEAFEVYEQYF
TRBJ2-1	once	.	12	TRBV7-2	TGTGCCAGCAGCTTAGCATCGGATGAGCAGTTCTTC	CASSLASDEQFF
TRBJ1-6	.	.	13	TRBV30	TGTGCCTGGAACGGACAGATTGATTCACCCCTCCACTTT	CAWNGQIDSPLHF
TRBJ1-3	.	.	13	TRBV4-3	TGCGCCAGCAGCCGCTGGACAGACAACACCATATATTTT	CASSRWTDNTIYF
TRBJ2-1	.	TRBD2	15	TRBV28	TGTGCCAGCAGTTTGAGTCTAGCGGGAGAGATTGAGCAGTTCTTC	CASSLSLAGEIEQFF
TRBJ2-1	.	TRBD2	13	TRBV14	TGTGCCAGCAGCCTGGGACTAGCTAGAGAGCAGTTCTTC	CASSLGLAREQFF
TRBJ2-1	.	TRBD2	15	TRBV6-5	TGTGCCAGCAGTCCGACTAGCGGGGGTTGGGATGAGCAGTTCTTC	CASSPTSGGWDEQFF
TRBJ2-7	.	TRBD1	15	TRBV4-2	TGTGCCAGCAGCCAAGAGAGGGACAGGGGCTACGAGCAGTACTTC	CASSQERDRGYEQYF
TRBJ1-1	.	.	14	TRBV6-1	TGTGCCAGCAGTATCGGCCCGCCGGGCACTGAAGCTTTCTTT	CASSIGPPGTEAFF
TRBJ2-7	.	TRBD1	19	TRBV5-4	TGTGCCAGCAGCTTGGCCCCCTTAAGACAGGGGAGATCAACCTACGAGCAGTACTTC	CASSLAPLRQGRSTYEQYF
TRBJ2-2	.	TRBD1	15	TRBV5-6	TGTGCCAGCAGCTGGACAGGGACGAACACCGGGGAGCTGTTTTTT	CASSWTGTNTGELFF
TRBJ2-3	.	TRBD1	17	TRBV7-2	TGTGCCAGCAGCCGTAAAATAGGGACAGGACGCACAGATACGCAGTATTTT	CASSRKIGTGRTDTQYF
TRBJ1-2	.	.	16	TRBV18	TGTGCCAGCTCACCACTTGCTGACAGGAATCAATGGGGCTACACCTTC	CASSPLADRNQWGYTF
TRBJ2-1	.	.	12	TRBV6-1	TGTGCCAGCAGCCTCCTCTACAATGAGCAGTTCTTC	CASSLLYNEQFF
TRBJ1-5	.	.	16	TRBV6-5	TGTGCCAGCAGTTACCGCGGTGGGGGCCGGAATCAGCCCCAGCATTTT	CASSYRGGGRNQPQHF
TRBJ1-2	.	TRBD1	15	TRBV18	TGTGCCAGCTCACCCTCGACAGGGGGCGGCTATGGCTACACCTTC	CASSPSTGGGYGYTF
TRBJ1-1	.	TRBD1	17	TRBV27	TGTGCCAGCAGTTTTATTTCGGCAGGGGGCCTCGACACTGAAGCTTTCTTT	CASSFISAGGLDTEAFF
TRBJ2-7	.	TRBD2	15	TRBV7-2	TGTGCCAGCAGCTTGGAAGCTAGCGGGAGGTACGAGCAGTACTTC	CASSLEASGRYEQYF
TRBJ2-5	once	TRBD1	16	TRBV6-5	TGTGCCAGCAGTTACTCACAGGGGCTGTACCAAGAGACCCAGTACTTC	CASSYSQGLYQETQYF
TRBJ1-1	many	.	14	TRBV5-1	TGCGCCAGCAGCTTGCTCAGTACGAACACTGAAGCTTTCTTT	CASSLLSTNTEAFF
TRBJ2-7	.	.	16	TRBV28	TGTGCCAGCAGTTCAATCGGTGCGGGAAGGCCCTACGAGCAGTACTTC	CASSSIGAGRPYEQYF
TRBJ2-5	.	TRBD2	16	TRBV5-1	TGCGCCAGCAGGGGACTAGCGGGAGACCCCCAAGAGACCCAGTACTTC	CASRGLAGDPQETQYF
TRBJ2-2	.	.	15	TRBV4-3	TGCGCCAGCAGCCAAGATAACGGAGTCACCGGGGAGCTGTTTTTT	CASSQDNGVTGELFF
TRBJ2-1	.	TRBD2	15	TRBV7-2	TGTGCCAGCAGCTCGGGACTAGCGGGAGTAGGTGAGCAGTTCTTC	CASSSGLAGVGEQFF
TRBJ1-5	.	.	12	TRBV28	TGTGCCAGCAGTTTATCTGTTCAGCCCCAGCATTTT	CASSLSVQPQHF
TRBJ2-5	.	.	17	TRBV7-2	TGTGCCAGCAGCTTAGCATCGGCAGGGTGGTACCAAGAGACCCAGTACTTC	CASSLASAGWYQETQYF